This T cell receptor (beta chain) emerged from a study of Siglec-9 on CD8 T cells in melanoma. General observations from the study: Siglec-9 reportedly marks and regulates an effector memory CD8+ T-cell subset apparently accumulating in melanoma tumors.

The data were produced by immunoSEQ multiplex PCR, yet TCRdb's version contains in-frame clones alone and is incomplete. The table lists about 36,000 clones, about four fifths of them singletons. This CDR3 is built from 13 residues. Trimming removed 4 bases from V and 13 bases from J; junction bases left unmatched: 5. Germline assignment: CDR1 SEHNR and CDR2 FQNEAQ (reference sequence). Note on this clone: The antigen is unknown.

The gene calls are TRBV7-9 and TRBJ2-1; 12 positions match TRBD2. The sequence came from a human donor in good health. Sequencing was done on a sample of Siglec-9- CD8+ T cells sorted from blood. The CDR3 bases are TGTGCCAGCAGCTCGACTAGCGGGGGCCCCCAGTTCTTC. Protein sequence: CASSSTSGGPQFF.